The present T cell receptor beta chain was sequenced within a study of blood T cell repertoires in COVID-19. On the study more broadly: Acute and convalescent COVID-19 specimens originated in the United States, Italy and Spain. Sample material is recorded as cDNA or gDNA derived from T cells, B-cell-depleted T cells, or PBMCs.

The authors' processing: Estimates of nucleated cell counts were drawn from the amplification of reference gene primers. Method: immunoSEQ multiplex PCR; TCRdb's copy keeps in-frame clones and lacks some. The DNA gave D and trimming, while V, J and clone size come from that table. The sample has more than 300,000 clones, approximately 85% seen once. Unmatched junction bases numbered 8, after V lost 2 bases and J lost 10 bases. CDR3 length: 15 amino acids. CDR1 and CDR2 (germline): SGHTA, FQGTGA. This clonotype was obtained from a woman between 50 and 59 years old with acute or convalescent COVID-19. The chain recombines TRBV7-3 with TRBJ2-1; 10 bases are a match to TRBD2. Sample: peripheral blood. The CDR3 spells CASSLSPSGSAEQFF. CDR3 DNA sequence: TGTGCCAGCAGCTTATCTCCTAGCGGGAGTGCCGAGCAGTTCTTC.